The present entry profiles one T cell receptor (beta chain) with its context. The CDR3 sequence is 13 residues long. With 6 bases removed from V and 7 bases from J, the gap between germline ends came to 14 bases. CDR1 is MNHEY and CDR2 is SMNVEV in the germline V gene (reference sequence). The data were taken from a study of T cell changes during pregnancy in multiple sclerosis. Assay used: immunoSEQ multiplex PCR; TCRdb lists only in-frame clones, some missing. The table shows roughly 75,000 clones, with roughly 92% occurring only once. The gene calls are TRBV27 and TRBJ2-3, with D perhaps TRBD2 (6 bases). Material: peripheral blood, obtained in the third trimester of pregnancy. The sequence derives from a female donor in good health, enrolled as a control in a pregnancy study. This CDR3 reads CASSRELGHTQYF. CDR3 coding DNA: TGTGCCAGCAGCCGGGAGCTTGGACATACGCAGTATTTT.